The 10 T cell receptor beta chains given below trace back to one sample, sequenced in a study of T cell responses to AZD1222 COVID-19 vaccine. Libraries were prepared by immunoSEQ multiplex PCR; TCRdb keeps only in-frame clonotypes and omits some of them. The sample has about 180,000 clones, just over 85% seen once. Sequenced here: peripheral blood, sampled 28 days after the second AZD1222 dose. All receptors come from an adult who received the AZD1222 COVID-19 vaccine.

V usage is TRBV9 and J usage is TRBJ2-7; D is possibly TRBD2 (5 bases). CDR1 and CDR2 (germline): SGDLS, YYNGEE. CDR3 length equals 15 residues. Trimming left V 0 bases short and J 4 bases short, with 14 bases between. The CDR3 reads CASSVGTSSTYEQYF. CDR3 sequence (DNA): TGTGCCAGCAGCGTAGGGACTTCCTCGACGTACGAGCAGTACTTC.

The J gene is TRBJ2-6, the V gene TRBV25-1; possible D gene TRBD2, 6 bases. The CDR3 covers 16 residues. Trimming removed 0 bases at V and 4 bases at J, with 10 bases between. CDR1 is MGHDK and CDR2 is SYGVNS in the germline V gene. CDR3 amino acids: CASSEYGGVGANVLTF. CDR3 bases: TGTGCCAGCAGTGAATATGGAGGGGTCGGGGCCAACGTCCTGACTTTC.

The rearrangement links TRBV7-2 to TRBJ2-7; 12 bases are shared with TRBD2. The germline V gene encodes CDR1 SGHTA and CDR2 FQGNSA. CDR3 length: 13 residues. V shed 3 bases, J shed 13 bases, and the junction held 7 bases outside the gene matches. Written as DNA, the CDR3 is TGTGCCAGCAGCTTGACTAGCGGGAGTTATGGTTACTTC. As protein: CASSLTSGSYGYF.

The chain uses TRBV14 and TRBJ2-3; no clear D. This CDR3 region has 15 residues. V lost 1 base and J lost 0, with 8 bases in between. Germline CDR1 SGHDN, CDR2 FVKESK. The CDR3 loop reads CASSQGISSTDTQYF. CDR3 bases: TGTGCCAGCAGCCAAGGGATATCCAGCACAGATACGCAGTATTTT. Based on the CDR3 plus reference TRBV14 and TRBJ2-3, the full variable domain is EAGVTQFPSHSVIEKGQTVTLRCDPISGHDNLYWYRRVMGKEIKFLLHFVKESKQDESGMPNNRFLAERTGGTYSTLKVQPAELEDSGVYFCASSQGISSTDTQYFGPGTRLTVL.

The chain uses TRBV30 and TRBJ2-1; no definite D call. The V end lost 2 bases, the J end lost 4 bases, and 12 bases lay between the germline ends. Germline V gene sequence: CDR1 GTSNPN, CDR2 SVGIG (reference sequence). The CDR3 extends over 14 amino acids. The DNA of the CDR3 is TGTGCCTGGAGTACCAGATCCGGGTACAATGAGCAGTTCTTC. This translates into CAWSTRSGYNEQFF.

This chain uses TRBV29-1 with TRBJ1-1; the D is unclear. The germline V and J ends were trimmed by 8 bases and 3 bases, with 10 bases remaining between them. The CDR3 sequence is 11 residues long. Germline V gene data show CDR1 as SQVTM and CDR2 as ANQGSEA. CDR3 residues: CSTLGDTEAFF. DNA for the CDR3: TGCAGCACTCTCGGGGACACTGAAGCTTTCTTT.

The chain links TRBV7-9 to TRBJ1-6; 11 bases fit TRBD1. V shed 3 bases, J shed 6 bases, and the junction held 4 bases outside the gene matches. Germline CDR1 reads SEHNR; CDR2 reads FQNEAQ (reference sequence). CDR3 length: 16 residues. In DNA form, the CDR3 reads TGTGCCAGCAGCTTGGACAGGGGGCCCGCTAATTCACCCCTCCACTTT. This sequence encodes CASSLDRGPANSPLHF.

The chain joins TRBV30 to TRBJ1-2, with TRBD1 identical over 10 bases. The CDR3 sequence is 15 residues long. Trimming removed 4 bases from V and 1 base from J; junction bases left unmatched: 6. CDR1 GTSNPN and CDR2 SVGIG come from the germline V gene (reference sequence). The CDR3 region is CAWTTGTGVNYGYTF. DNA of the CDR3: TGTGCCTGGACTACCGGGACAGGGGTTAACTATGGCTACACCTTC.

The chain uses TRBV9 and TRBJ2-1, with 10 bases aligning to TRBD2. CDR3 length: 16 amino acids. Trimming took 2 bases from V and 9 from J; bases not matched to a gene: 11. The V gene's germline CDR1 is SGDLS and CDR2 YYNGEE. CDR3 DNA sequence: TGTGCCAGCAGCGTGCTGCTAGCGGGGGAGCTGGGTGAGCAGTTCTTC. It is translated as CASSVLLAGELGEQFF. Full variable domain (rest looked up from reference TRBV9 and TRBJ2-1): DSGVTQTPKHLITATGQRVTLRCSPRSGDLSVYWYQQSLDQGLQFLIQYYNGEERAKGNILERFSAQQFPDLHSELNLSSLELGDSALYFCASSVLLAGELGEQFFGPGTRLTVL.

The rearrangement uses TRBV27 and TRBJ2-1; 9 nucleotides match TRBD2. Germline CDR1 MNHEY, CDR2 SMNVEV (reference sequence). CDR3 length: 16 residues. The V segment lost 0 bases and the J segment 3 bases; nucleotides outside the gene matches: 3. The DNA for the CDR3 is TGTGCCAGCAGTTTATCCGCGGGGGGGTTCTACAATGAGCAGTTCTTC. As protein: CASSLSAGGFYNEQFF.